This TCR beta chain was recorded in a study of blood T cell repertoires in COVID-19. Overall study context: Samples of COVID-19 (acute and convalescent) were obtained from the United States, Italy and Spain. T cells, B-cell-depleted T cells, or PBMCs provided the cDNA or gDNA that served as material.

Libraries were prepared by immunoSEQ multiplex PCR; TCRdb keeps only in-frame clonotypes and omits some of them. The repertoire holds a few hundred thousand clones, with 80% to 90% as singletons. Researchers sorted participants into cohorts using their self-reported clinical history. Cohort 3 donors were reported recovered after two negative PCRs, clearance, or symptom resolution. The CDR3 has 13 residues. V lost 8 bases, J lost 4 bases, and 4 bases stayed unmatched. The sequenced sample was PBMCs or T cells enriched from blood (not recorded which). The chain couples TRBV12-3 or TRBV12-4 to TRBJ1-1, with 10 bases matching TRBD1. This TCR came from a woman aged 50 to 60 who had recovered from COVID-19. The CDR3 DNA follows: TGTGCCAGCGTACGGACAGGGGGCACTGAAGCTTTCTTT. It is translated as CASVRTGGTEAFF.